This T cell receptor (beta chain) derives from a study of CD8 T cells in Susac syndrome. For this clonotype: Antigen: not known.

Whole-study results and caveats: The relatively small number of individuals in the TCR sequencing and HLA analysis was acknowledged by the study.

RNA in amounts of 0.5 to 1 ug was reverse transcribed with random hexamers. An immunoSEQ multiplex PCR amplified TCR beta CDR3 over 54 Vbeta and 13 Jbeta. A single record per CDR3 protein comes from TCRdb applying MiXCR to the immunoSEQ multiplex PCR reads. The sample shows approximately 120,000 distinct CDR3 sequences, roughly 91% of them seen only once. The receptor was isolated from a human donor in good health. Material for sequencing was CD4+ T cells from PBMCs.

The CDR3 region has the DNA TGTGCCACCCACGGACAGGGGGACACTGAAGCTTTCTTT. This gives the protein CATHGQGDTEAFF. The V call is TRBV28, the J call TRBJ1-1, with 10 bases that match TRBD1. The CDR3 has 13 residues. Germline CDR1 and CDR2: MDHEN and SYDVKM. Losses at the gene ends were 10 bases for V and 3 bases for J; bases not matched to a gene: 5.